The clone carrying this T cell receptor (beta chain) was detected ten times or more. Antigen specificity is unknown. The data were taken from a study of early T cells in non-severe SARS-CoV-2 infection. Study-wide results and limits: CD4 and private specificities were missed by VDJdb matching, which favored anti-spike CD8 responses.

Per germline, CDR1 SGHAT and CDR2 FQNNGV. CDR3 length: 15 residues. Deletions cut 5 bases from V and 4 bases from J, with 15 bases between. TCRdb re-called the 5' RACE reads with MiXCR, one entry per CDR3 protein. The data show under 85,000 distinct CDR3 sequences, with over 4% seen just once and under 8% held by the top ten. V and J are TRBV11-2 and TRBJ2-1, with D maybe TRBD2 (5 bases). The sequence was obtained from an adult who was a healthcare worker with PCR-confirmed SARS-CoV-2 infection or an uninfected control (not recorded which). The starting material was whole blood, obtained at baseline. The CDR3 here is CASSEEAGSYNEQFF. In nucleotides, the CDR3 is TGTGCCAGCAGCGAAGAGGCGGGCTCGTACAATGAGCAGTTCTTC.